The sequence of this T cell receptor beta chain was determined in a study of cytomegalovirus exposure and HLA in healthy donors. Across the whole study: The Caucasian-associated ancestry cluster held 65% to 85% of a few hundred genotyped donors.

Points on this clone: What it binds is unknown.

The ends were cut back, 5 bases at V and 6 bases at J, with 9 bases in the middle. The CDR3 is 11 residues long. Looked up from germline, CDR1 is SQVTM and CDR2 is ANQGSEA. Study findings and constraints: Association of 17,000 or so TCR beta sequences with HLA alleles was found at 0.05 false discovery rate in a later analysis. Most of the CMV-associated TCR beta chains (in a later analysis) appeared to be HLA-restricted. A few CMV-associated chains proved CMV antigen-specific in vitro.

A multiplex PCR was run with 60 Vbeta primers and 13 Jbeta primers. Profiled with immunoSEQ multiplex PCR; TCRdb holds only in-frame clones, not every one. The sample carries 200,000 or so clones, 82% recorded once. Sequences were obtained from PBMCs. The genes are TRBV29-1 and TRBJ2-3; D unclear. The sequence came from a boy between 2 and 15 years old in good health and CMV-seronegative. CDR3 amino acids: CSVRPSDTQYF. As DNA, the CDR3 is TGCAGCGTTCGTCCTTCGGATACGCAGTATTTT.